The 20 T cell receptor beta chains in this list originate from one sample, sequenced in a study of Ad26.COV2.S vaccination and SARS-CoV-2 variants. Stated treatment: some 19 received Ad26.COV2.S at low or high dose, single or two shots; 5 received placebo; per-sample allocation not given. The samples were gathered on day 63 after the first injection of vaccine or placebo. Produced via immunoSEQ multiplex PCR; TCRdb's table is partial and in-frame only. Seen here are 350,000 to 600,000 clones, 70% to 90% observed once, and the top ten hold 1.7%. Specimen: peripheral blood, collected in a trial of Ad26.COV2.S vaccine versus placebo. All receptors come from a person aged 18-65 years who received the Ad26.COV2.S COVID-19 vaccine or a placebo.

This chain joins TRBV9 and TRBJ2-7; D tentatively reads TRBD1 or TRBD2 (5 bases each). The CDR3 has 14 residues. Germline V CDR1 and CDR2: SGDLS, YYNGEE. V dropped 3 bases and J dropped 2 bases, with 12 bases sitting between them. As DNA, the CDR3 is TGTGCCAGCAGCGCCCGGGGCAGGCCCTACGAGCAGTACTTC. Amino acid sequence: CASSARGRPYEQYF.

This clone was picked up a small number of times. This rearrangement joins TRBV14 to TRBJ1-5; 8 nucleotides match TRBD1. CDR1 is SGHDN and CDR2 is FVKESK in the germline V gene. Losses at the gene ends were 5 bases for V and 5 bases for J; bases not matched to a gene: 2. The CDR3 has 13 amino acids. CDR3 sequence (DNA): TGTGCCAGCAGCTTGGACAGGGATCAGCCCCAGCATTTT. This translates into CASSLDRDQPQHF.

This chain uses TRBV18 with TRBJ2-7, with 7 bases lining up with TRBD2. Germline CDR1 is KGHSH and CDR2 is LQKENI. With V trimmed by 3 bases and J by 6 bases, 17 bases remained unmatched. The CDR3 runs 17 residues. This CDR3 reads CASSPRMGGKFLLEQYF. The CDR3 DNA follows: TGTGCCAGCTCACCCCGGATGGGGGGGAAATTCCTCCTCGAGCAGTACTTC.

This sequence joins TRBV18 and TRBJ1-2; no firm D call. V was shortened by 0 bases and J by 0 bases, with 11 bases between the two germline ends. Germline V CDR1 and CDR2: KGHSH, LQKENI. The CDR3 is 16 amino acids. The CDR3, as DNA: TGTGCCAGCTCACCACCGTACGGCACAGCTAACTATGGCTACACCTTC. It specifies CASSPPYGTANYGYTF. Full variable domain (outside the CDR3, taken from reference TRBV18 and TRBJ1-2): NAGVMQNPRHLVRRRGQEARLRCSPMKGHSHVYWYRQLPEEGLKFMVYLQKENIIDESGMPKERFSAEFPKEGPSILRIQQVVRGDSAAYFCASSPPYGTANYGYTFGSGTRLTVV.

The chain combines TRBV19 with TRBJ2-1; D is tentatively TRBD1 or TRBD2 (5 bases each). The germline CDR1 and CDR2 sequences are LNHDA and SQIVND (reference sequence). The CDR3 contains 15 residues. Trimming took 10 bases from V and 6 from J, leaving 22 bases between them. The CDR3 protein is CATTETGTRRNEQFF. The DNA for the CDR3 is TGTGCCACTACGGAGACCGGGACGCGGCGCAATGAGCAGTTCTTC.

This chain links TRBV18 with TRBJ1-2, with 10 bases that match TRBD1. Germline V gives CDR1 KGHSH, CDR2 LQKENI. After removal of 3 bases from V and 5 bases from J, the junction contained 9 bases not matched to a gene. The CDR3 runs 16 residues. The CDR3 coding sequence is TGTGCCAGCTCACCGGGACAGGGGCCCCGAGGTTATGGCTACACCTTC. It is translated as CASSPGQGPRGYGYTF.

The rearrangement joins TRBV6-5 to TRBJ1-2, with a possible D match to TRBD1 (5 bases). The CDR3 is made up of 15 amino acids. With 4 bases removed from V and 3 bases from J, the gap between germline ends came to 15 bases. The germline V gene has CDR1 MNHEY and CDR2 SVGAGI. CDR3 sequence: CASSSPGRSHYGYTF. The CDR3 DNA reads as TGTGCCAGCAGTTCACCGGGACGGTCCCACTATGGCTACACCTTC.

Only one count was recorded for this clone. V gene TRBV4-2 combines with J gene TRBJ2-1; D possibly uses TRBD1 or TRBD2 (7 bases each). Trimming pared 4 bases from V and 7 bases from J, leaving 17 bases between. The CDR3 length is 15 residues. From germline, CDR1 is LGHNA and CDR2 YNFKEQ. CDR3 nucleotide sequence: TGTGCCAGCAGCCCTACGGGGCAGGGGGGGAATGAGCAGTTCTTC. This codes for CASSPTGQGGNEQFF.

The chain couples TRBV6-5 to TRBJ1-6, with unresolved D. CDR1 MNHEY and CDR2 SVGAGI come from the germline V gene. V gave up 6 bases and J gave up 6 bases, with 12 bases separating them. This CDR3 has 14 residues. The CDR3 here is CASRKEGSNSPLHF. The DNA of the CDR3 is TGTGCCAGCAGGAAAGAGGGTTCTAATTCACCCCTCCACTTT.

This chain links TRBV18 with TRBJ1-1; perhaps TRBD1 as D (5 bases). The germline CDR1 and CDR2 sequences are KGHSH and LQKENI. V was trimmed by 2 bases and J by 1 base, leaving 8 bases between them. This CDR3 spans 14 amino acids. This CDR3 reads CASSPGARNTEAFF. The CDR3 nucleotides read TGTGCCAGCTCACCAGGGGCGAGGAACACTGAAGCTTTCTTT.

The chain employs TRBV11-2 and TRBJ2-3, with 8 bases fitting TRBD1. CDR1 is SGHAT and CDR2 is FQNNGV in the germline V gene. The length of the CDR3 is 17 residues. J was trimmed by 1 base and V by 5 bases; bases with no gene match: 11. The CDR3 region is CASSPTNPGQGTDTQYF. DNA for the CDR3: TGTGCCAGCAGCCCGACAAACCCGGGACAGGGCACAGATACGCAGTATTTT.

CDR3 residues: CASSSGLGTEAFF. DNA of the CDR3: TGTGCCAGCAGCTCAGGGTTGGGCACTGAAGCTTTCTTT. V and J are TRBV7-6 and TRBJ1-1; possible D gene TRBD1, 5 bases. The CDR3 runs to 13 residues. The germline V gene encodes CDR1 SGHVS and CDR2 FNYEAQ. V was shortened by 4 bases and J by 4 bases, with 10 bases between the two germline ends.

This chain connects TRBV6-5 to TRBJ1-1, with D unresolved. Germline V gives CDR1 MNHEY, CDR2 SVGAGI. CDR3 length equals 16 residues. V gave up 0 bases and J gave up 2 bases, with 13 bases separating them. CDR3 DNA: TGTGCCAGCAGTTACTCGCAGTCAGTCCTCAACACTGAAGCTTTCTTT. Its protein product is CASSYSQSVLNTEAFF.

The J gene is TRBJ2-3, the V gene TRBV21-1; no DNA check was done on the table's D call, TRBD2. TRBV21-1 represents a pseudogene. The CDR3 length is 17 residues. CDR3 residues: CASSSPGRGLFTDTQYF. Here the CDR3 DNA reads TGTGCCAGCAGCTCCCCGGGGAGGGGCCTATTCACAGATACGCAGTATTTT.

The rearrangement links TRBV5-1 to TRBJ2-5; 7 bases are shared with TRBD1. Germline lookup yields CDR1 SGHRS and CDR2 YFSETQ. This CDR3 has 14 amino acids. V was clipped by 4 bases and J by 2 bases; unmatched bases: 5. This CDR3 is CASSLRQGQETQYF. CDR3 in DNA: TGCGCCAGCAGCCTCCGACAGGGACAAGAGACCCAGTACTTC. Variable domain in full (rest from reference TRBV5-1 and TRBJ2-5): KAGVTQTPRYLIKTRGQQVTLSCSPISGHRSVSWYQQTPGQGLQFLFEYFSETQRNKGNFPGRFSGRQFSNSRSEMNVSTLELGDSALYLCASSLRQGQETQYFGPGTRLLVL.

The genes are TRBV19 and TRBJ1-2; D uncertain. Trimming stripped 7 bases from V and 1 base from J, with 7 bases between. The germline V gene has CDR1 LNHDA and CDR2 SQIVND (reference sequence). This CDR3 has 12 amino acids. For the CDR3, the DNA is TGTGCCAGTAACACGGGTAACTATGGCTACACCTTC. Translating gives CASNTGNYGYTF.

CDR3 sequence reads: CASSPTGTSGYNEQFF. CDR3 bases: TGTGCCAGCAGTCCGACCGGGACTAGCGGTTACAATGAGCAGTTCTTC. This sequence joins TRBV7-9 and TRBJ2-1; 11 nucleotides align to TRBD2. The CDR3 has 16 residues. The germline gives CDR1 SEHNR, CDR2 FQNEAQ (reference sequence). Germline trimming cut 6 bases from V and 4 bases from J; bases unmatched to any gene: 8.

V usage is TRBV10-3 and J usage is TRBJ2-3; D perhaps matches TRBD1 (7 bases). CDR1 is ENHRY and CDR2 is SYGVKD in the germline V gene. The CDR3 is 16 amino acids. V lost 3 bases and J 2 bases, leaving 15 bases between the germline ends. CDR3 sequence: CAISDRGRLITDTQYF. CDR3 DNA sequence: TGTGCCATCAGTGACAGGGGGAGGTTAATCACAGATACGCAGTATTTT.

The J gene is TRBJ2-3, the V gene TRBV28, with 13 bases fitting TRBD2. V lost 6 bases, J lost 5 bases, and 5 bases stayed unmatched. CDR1 and CDR2 (germline): MDHEN, SYDVKM. The CDR3 has 15 amino acids. CDR3 nucleotide sequence: TGTGCCAGCAGCCGACTAGCGGGAGGAGGAGATACGCAGTATTTT. Amino acids: CASSRLAGGGDTQYF.

The chain employs TRBV7-2 and TRBJ1-1; D might be TRBD1 (6 bases). CDR3 length: 12 amino acids. Germline CDR1 SGHTA, CDR2 FQGNSA. Trimming cost V 5 bases and J 8 bases, with 12 bases left between them. CDR3: CASSEPRGEAFF. As DNA, the CDR3 is TGTGCCAGCAGCGAACCAAGGGGGGAAGCTTTCTTT.